In this sample, the clone carrying this T cell receptor (beta chain) turned up a few times. Each CDR3 protein is one row after TCRdb ran MiXCR on the 5' RACE reads. The sample has under 55,000 distinct CDR3 sequences, 6.6% seen once. The CDR3 has 15 residues. Unmatched junction bases numbered 8, after V lost 4 bases and J lost 6 bases. Germline CDR1 reads LNHDA; CDR2 reads SQIVND (reference sequence). This entry comes from a study of T cells after yellow fever vaccination. Study-level results: Few clonotypes appeared in both CD4 and CD8 compartments.

This chain connects TRBV19 to TRBJ2-2, with 7 bases aligning to TRBD1. This TCR was recovered from a man aged 18 to 30 who received the YFV17D yellow fever vaccine. Specimen: CD8+ T cells not binding an NS4B(214-222) dextramer, sorted from PBMCs, collected more than 40 days after the first yellow fever vaccination. CDR3 sequence: CASSTTGYSPGELFF. The CDR3, as DNA: TGTGCCAGTAGTACGACAGGGTATTCGCCCGGGGAGCTGTTTTTT.